The TCR beta chain under discussion was sequenced for a study of blood T cell repertoires in COVID-19 (dated by TCRdb to the early 2020s). Context from the whole study: Samples covering the acute and convalescent phases of COVID-19 were provided by collaborators in the United States, Italy and Spain. The material from the prospective study consisted of cDNA or gDNA derived from T cells, B-cell-depleted T cells, or PBMCs. Deeply sampled blood TCRbeta repertoires from subjects exposed to, actively infected with, or recovered from COVID-19 were included in the dataset. The repertoires were released in a freely available public database intended as a resource for research on the immune response to SARS-CoV-2. Samples came from the ongoing ImmuneRACE study (first 160 participants) plus 1,254 subjects from 6 global collaborators. Nearly every sample came with metadata listing a de-identified subject ID, COVID-19 status, age in years and sex. Where HLA class I and class II types were available, the types were taken from metadata supplied by the sample provider, not from assay-based typing. The full study reports these points: The amount of clinical and demographic metadata varied by source and participant and was provided uncurated.

Participants in the prospective study were aged about 18 to 89 years, lived in some 24 United States geographic areas, and enrolled through a virtual design. To assign participants to cohorts, the prospective study relied on clinical history that participants themselves reported in a screening survey and a study questionnaire. Each participant in the prospective study had whole blood, serum and a nasopharyngeal or oropharyngeal swab collected by mobile phlebotomists. Additional blood draws and questionnaires over an approximately two-month period could optionally be provided by prospective study participants. Prospective study blood samples were shipped either frozen or at room temperature before DNA extraction. CDR1 SGHRS and CDR2 YFSETQ are derived from the germline V gene. V sheds 4 bases and J sheds 4 bases, leaving 17 bases between their ends. Counted from cysteine to phenylalanine, this CDR3 has 15 amino acids. Only CDR3 DNA is held: 45 bases, read in frame from base 1.

The immunoSEQ Assay, a bias-controlled multiplex PCR, was used to amplify TCRbeta CDR3 regions from genomic DNA. The original methods were these. The number of nucleated cells in each sample was estimated by amplification of reference gene primers within the assay. Sequence reads were collapsed and filtered to measure the absolute abundance of every unique TCRbeta CDR3 rearrangement. Productive Simpson clonality was computed per sample as the square root of Simpson's diversity index over productive rearrangements. Here the immuneACCESS table is served through TCRdb, limited to in-frame sequences with V and J called. Missing clones are a known gap in these copies; in checked studies unresolved V genes cover under half, and the rest lacks a known reason. From that table come the V and J calls and clone size; the DNA was used to work out D and trimming. The sample records over 200,000 clones, 91% of which are singletons. The leading ten clones occupy 1.2% of the sample.

As concerns this clone: Its antigen is still unknown. The sample holds no much larger clone one base away, and base qualities are not on file.

The sample consisted of PBMCs or T cells enriched from blood (not recorded which). The sequence was collected from a human donor in a cohort exposed to, infected with or recovered from COVID-19 (not recorded which). The donor label of this sample is uncertain. This chain is built from TRBV5-1 and TRBJ2-5, and possibly TRBD1, on 6 matching bases. The nucleotide sequence is given as TGCGCCAGCAGCCCAGGGTGGCAGGGGTTAGAGACCCAGTACTTC. This sequence encodes CASSPGWQGLETQYF.